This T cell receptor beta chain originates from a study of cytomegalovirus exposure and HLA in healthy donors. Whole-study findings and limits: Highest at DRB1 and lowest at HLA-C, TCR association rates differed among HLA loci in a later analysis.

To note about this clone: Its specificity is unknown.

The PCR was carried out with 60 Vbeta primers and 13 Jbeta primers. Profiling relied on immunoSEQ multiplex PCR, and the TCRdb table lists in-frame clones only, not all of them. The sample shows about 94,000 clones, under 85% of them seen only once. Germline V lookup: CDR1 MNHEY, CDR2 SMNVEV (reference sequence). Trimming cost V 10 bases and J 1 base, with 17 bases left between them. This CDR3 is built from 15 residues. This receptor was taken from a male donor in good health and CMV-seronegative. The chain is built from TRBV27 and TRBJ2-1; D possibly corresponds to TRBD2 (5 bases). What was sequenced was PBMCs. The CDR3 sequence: CATNPGGLSYNEQFF. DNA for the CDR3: TGTGCCACCAACCCTGGCGGGCTGTCCTACAATGAGCAGTTCTTC.